Included here is one T cell receptor (beta chain) sequence, with context. Its specificity is not known. The data stem from a study of radiation and T cells in renal cell carcinoma. Study-wide points: No pretreatment tumor biopsies were available for baseline clonotypes.

Trimming left V 6 bases short and J 1 base short, with 19 bases between. Looked up from germline, CDR1 is MRHNA and CDR2 is SNTAGT. CDR3 length: 17 residues. Stated time point: baseline pretreatment blood. Regarding treatment: 15 Gy SBRT to primary tumor, nephrectomy 4 weeks later. This renal cell carcinoma was of the clear cell type. TCRdb's table, derived via immunoSEQ multiplex PCR, lists solely in-frame clones and lacks some. The sample includes 150,000 or so clones, roughly nine tenths seen only once; the top ten take roughly 4.1%. This TCR was recovered from a woman in her 70s with renal cell carcinoma. The rearrangement links TRBV6-4 to TRBJ1-3, with D possibly matching TRBD1 (6 bases). This specimen consisted of blood, obtained from a patient whose treatment included radiotherapy and nephrectomy. The CDR3 nucleotides are TGTGCCAGCAGACGATACCACAGGGAGTTTTCTGGAAACACCATATATTTT. It encodes CASRRYHREFSGNTIYF.